This T cell receptor beta chain was recovered during a study of siplizumab effects on memory and regulatory T cells. Study observations and caveats: Whether proliferating Tregs in siplizumab cultures suppress was not functionally confirmed. Siplizumab led to significantly less abundant alloreactive sequences that could be traced back to unstimulated CD4+ memory cells. The average Treg-derived proportion among mappable alloreactive CD4+ clones was roughly 69% with siplizumab versus about 27% in controls. No more than a minor fraction of alloreactive clones could be traced back to unstimulated subsets.

Trimming at V came to 2 bases and at J to 8 bases, leaving 9 bases not matched to a gene. Germline assignment: CDR1 SGHTA and CDR2 FQGNSA. The CDR3 runs 16 residues. Concerning this clone itself: Its antigen is unidentified.

Measured with immunoSEQ multiplex PCR; TCRdb has only the in-frame clones, and not every one. The repertoire holds approximately 100,000 clones, approximately 94% seen once, with 0.55% to 0.65% in the top ten. The chain combines TRBV7-2 with TRBJ2-2; 9 positions agree with TRBD1. What was sequenced was Tregs sorted from blood. This clonotype was sampled from a human donor in good health. The CDR3 spells CASSLRLQGAGGELFF. In nucleotides, the CDR3 is TGTGCCAGCAGCTTACGGTTACAGGGGGCAGGAGGGGAGCTGTTTTTT.